This TCR beta chain was sequenced for a study of beta chain features in type 1 diabetes. Whole-study context: Age and gender were similar between patients and healthy donors, as were cell yields.

V lost 7 bases and J 6 bases, leaving 14 bases between the germline ends. The CDR3 length is 14 residues. Looked up from germline, CDR1 is SGHRS and CDR2 is YFSETQ. Whole-study results and caveats: When Type 1 diabetes patients were examined, their TCRB CDR3s proved moderately but significantly shorter in all four CD4+ subsets. Patients' naive, central memory and regulatory TCRB repertoires appeared more alike than those of healthy donors.

A few counts support this clone. Its target is not known. Expressed TCRB transcripts were sequenced because the entire RNA isolate underwent reverse transcription. Data came from immunoSEQ multiplex PCR; TCRdb stores just in-frame clones and leaves some out. This sample carries about 340,000 clones, around 9% of them seen once, and the ten largest clones take about 1%. Post-sort purity exceeded 95% for all sorted populations. V and J are TRBV5-1 and TRBJ1-6; TRBD1 is a possible D gene (6 bases). The sample taken for sequencing was central memory CD4+ T cells from blood. This sequence originates from a man in his thirties or forties with type 1 diabetes. The DNA for the CDR3 is TGCGCCAGCTCCCGGGACACCAGTAATTCACCCCTCCACTTT. Its protein product is CASSRDTSNSPLHF.